Detailed here is one T cell receptor (beta chain). Its antigen remains unidentified. The record originates from a study of regulatory and conventional T cells in RAG deficiency. The sorted conventional CD4+ T cells were CD25-low and CD127-high, with genomic DNA sequenced. Study-wide findings and caveats: Control T-cell subsets had markedly higher Shannon entropy and lower Simpson indices than RAG-deficient patients.

Libraries were prepared by immunoSEQ multiplex PCR; TCRdb keeps only in-frame clonotypes and omits some of them. The sample has tens of thousands of clones; 95% to 96% are singletons. Trimming removed 6 bases at V and 3 bases at J, with 14 bases between. The CDR3 runs to 14 residues. The V gene's germline CDR1 is MDHEN and CDR2 SYDVKM. The same data also went into a second study, on regulatory T cells. Turning to that study: Amplification used 52 TRBV primers and 13 TRBJ primers.

Sequencing was carried out using CD25- CD4+ T cells sorted from blood. The origin of this receptor is a human donor in good health. The J gene is TRBJ1-2, the V gene TRBV28; perhaps TRBD1 as D (6 bases). Written as DNA, the CDR3 is TGTGCCAGCAGCCCTCACACAGGGTACTATGGCTACACCTTC. This codes for CASSPHTGYYGYTF.